The clone carrying this T cell receptor beta chain was seen just once. TCRdb keeps only in-frame clones here, not all; method: immunoSEQ multiplex PCR. The table shows just over 250,000 clones, with over 75% occurring only once. This entry comes from a study of blood T cell repertoires in COVID-19. This CDR3 region has 14 residues. Germline V lookup: CDR1 MDHEN, CDR2 SYDVKM. The ends were cut back, 7 bases at V and 2 bases at J, with 13 bases in the middle. The sequencing input was peripheral blood. This receptor was taken from a woman aged 45-65 years with acute or convalescent COVID-19. The chain joins TRBV28 to TRBJ2-3; D is perhaps TRBD1 (5 bases). The CDR3 region has the DNA TGTGCCAGCACTGGGCAGGGTCTCACAGATACGCAGTATTTT. Protein sequence: CASTGQGLTDTQYF.